This T cell receptor (beta chain) originates from a study of blood T cells in healthy people across ages. Investigators took roughly 9.5 milliliters of peripheral blood from every donor. Together with a sample-barcoded 5' primer, a J-beta primer mix was included in a second PCR lasting about 7 to 11 cycles. Using its own MiXCR run on the 5' RACE reads, TCRdb lists one record per CDR3 protein. This sample has some 690,000 distinct CDR3 sequences; approximately 22% occur once, and the top ten carry less than 25%. The CDR3 sequence is 13 residues long. Germline V gene sequence: CDR1 DFQATT, CDR2 SNEGSKA (reference sequence). V was shortened by 2 bases and J by 5 bases, with 13 bases between the two germline ends.

Input material: blood. The sequence was collected from a man between 65 and 85 years old in good health. The J gene is TRBJ2-7, the V gene TRBV20-1, with D maybe TRBD1 (6 bases). As DNA, the CDR3 is TGCAGTGCTAGACAGGGGAAGTCCGACGAGCAGTACTTC. As protein: CSARQGKSDEQYF.